Listed below are T cell receptor beta chains from one sample, sequenced in a study of blood T cell repertoires in COVID-19. Some clones are missing from TCRdb's copy, which holds only in-frame ones; the method was immunoSEQ multiplex PCR. The table includes fewer than 350,000 clones, about 86% detected once. Sequencing input: peripheral blood. These receptor sequences come from a woman aged 60 to 75 with active or convalescent COVID-19. Both conserved end residues are part of each CDR3. D genes are given only for firm matches. Only some rows state a clone size, as once, few, many or a class for expanded clones.

d_call: TRBD1
clone_size: NA
j_call: TRBJ2-2
v_call: TRBV10-3
cdr3_nt: TGTGCCATCAGCCGTGACAGGGAAGGCACCGGGGAGCTGTTTTTT
cdr3_aa: CAISRDREGTGELFF

d_call: NA
clone_size: NA
j_call: TRBJ2-7
v_call: TRBV18
cdr3_nt: TGTGCCAGCTCACCTAAGACAGCTACGAGCTCCTACGAGCAGTACTTC
cdr3_aa: CASSPKTATSSYEQYF

d_call: NA
clone_size: NA
j_call: TRBJ1-2
v_call: TRBV27
cdr3_nt: TGTGCCAGCAGTTTAAATTCCGAGGGAGTTGGCTACACCTTC
cdr3_aa: CASSLNSEGVGYTF

d_call: TRBD1
clone_size: NA
j_call: TRBJ1-2
v_call: TRBV18
cdr3_nt: TGTGCCAGCGCCCCGGGACAGGGCGACTATGGCTACACCTTC
cdr3_aa: CASAPGQGDYGYTF

d_call: TRBD1
clone_size: NA
j_call: TRBJ1-5
v_call: TRBV19
cdr3_nt: TGTGCCAGTAGACGGACAGGGGCCTTCAATCAGCCCCAGCATTTT
cdr3_aa: CASRRTGAFNQPQHF

d_call: TRBD1
clone_size: NA
j_call: TRBJ1-2
v_call: TRBV2
cdr3_nt: TGTGCCTGCGGGACAGGGGGCTCCCATGGCTACACCTTC
cdr3_aa: CACGTGGSHGYTF

d_call: TRBD1
clone_size: NA
j_call: TRBJ1-2
v_call: TRBV16
cdr3_nt: TGTGCCAGCAGCCAAGGGACAGGGGGTTACTATGGCTACACCTTC
cdr3_aa: CASSQGTGGYYGYTF

d_call: TRBD1
clone_size: NA
j_call: TRBJ2-2
v_call: TRBV4-1
cdr3_nt: TGCGCCAGCAGCCAAAGGCAGACAGGGGGCGGCCGCACCGGGGAGCTGTTTTTT
cdr3_aa: CASSQRQTGGGRTGELFF

d_call: NA
clone_size: NA
j_call: TRBJ2-1
v_call: TRBV2
cdr3_nt: TGTGCCAGCAGTGAACCCGGGAGCAATGAGCAGTTCTTC
cdr3_aa: CASSEPGSNEQFF

d_call: NA
clone_size: NA
j_call: TRBJ2-1
v_call: TRBV7-2
cdr3_nt: TGTGCCAGCAGCCCCGGGAATGAGCAGTTCTTC
cdr3_aa: CASSPGNEQFF

d_call: NA
clone_size: NA
j_call: TRBJ2-7
v_call: TRBV5-6
cdr3_nt: TGTGCCAGCAGCTTGCAAACAGGCTCGGGCTACGAGCAGTACTTC
cdr3_aa: CASSLQTGSGYEQYF

d_call: TRBD2
clone_size: NA
j_call: TRBJ2-7
v_call: TRBV4-2
cdr3_nt: TGTGCCAGCAGCCACCTGGGAGCGGGGGCCTACGAGCAGTACTTC
cdr3_aa: CASSHLGAGAYEQYF

d_call: NA
clone_size: NA
j_call: TRBJ1-2
v_call: TRBV3-1/TRBV3-2
cdr3_nt: TGTGCCAGCAGCCCTCGGGGAGCTAACTATGGCTACACCTTC
cdr3_aa: CASSPRGANYGYTF

d_call: TRBD1
clone_size: NA
j_call: TRBJ2-1
v_call: TRBV11-2
cdr3_nt: TGTGCCAGCAGCCTGGACAGGGAAAATGAGCAGTTCTTC
cdr3_aa: CASSLDRENEQFF

d_call: NA
clone_size: NA
j_call: TRBJ2-3
v_call: TRBV5-8
cdr3_nt: TGTGCCAGCAGCTTGGCCCTTCAGGGCACAGATACGCAGTATTTT
cdr3_aa: CASSLALQGTDTQYF

d_call: TRBD1
clone_size: once
j_call: TRBJ1-2
v_call: TRBV6-1
cdr3_nt: TGTGCCAGCAGTGAATGGGACAGGGGCTATGGCTACACCTTC
cdr3_aa: CASSEWDRGYGYTF

d_call: NA
clone_size: NA
j_call: TRBJ1-1
v_call: TRBV15
cdr3_nt: TGTGCCACCAGCAGAGAGGCACAGGGCGGTACTGAAGCTTTCTTT
cdr3_aa: CATSREAQGGTEAFF

d_call: TRBD1
clone_size: NA
j_call: TRBJ1-6
v_call: TRBV19
cdr3_nt: TGTGCCAGTAGTCTGGAGACAGGGGCTTCACCCCTCCACTTT
cdr3_aa: CASSLETGASPLHF

d_call: NA
clone_size: NA
j_call: TRBJ1-1
v_call: TRBV18
cdr3_nt: TGTGCCAGCTCACGAAGGGTGGTGTATCAGGGGATGAACACTGAAGCTTTCTTT
cdr3_aa: CASSRRVVYQGMNTEAFF

d_call: NA
clone_size: NA
j_call: TRBJ1-1
v_call: TRBV4-2
cdr3_nt: TGTGCCAGCAGCCAAGTAGGCCAGGGAGGCACTGAAGCTTTCTTT
cdr3_aa: CASSQVGQGGTEAFF

d_call: TRBD1
clone_size: once
j_call: TRBJ1-4
v_call: TRBV7-9
cdr3_nt: TGTGCCAGCAGCCGAGGGCGGGACAGCGAAGGAAAACTGTTTTTT
cdr3_aa: CASSRGRDSEGKLFF

d_call: NA
clone_size: few
j_call: TRBJ1-5
v_call: TRBV7-9
cdr3_nt: TGTGCCAGCAGCTCCATTTTTAGCAATCAGCCCCAGCATTTT
cdr3_aa: CASSSIFSNQPQHF

d_call: NA
clone_size: NA
j_call: TRBJ2-7
v_call: TRBV19
cdr3_nt: TGTGCCAGTAGTATTACCGGAACGGGAAGCTCCTACGAGCAGTACTTC
cdr3_aa: CASSITGTGSSYEQYF

d_call: NA
clone_size: NA
j_call: TRBJ2-5
v_call: TRBV5-5
cdr3_nt: TGTGCCAGCAGCTTGAACTCGCCGGGGGACCAAGAGACCCAGTACTTC
cdr3_aa: CASSLNSPGDQETQYF

d_call: TRBD2
clone_size: NA
j_call: TRBJ2-3
v_call: TRBV5-6
cdr3_nt: TGTGCCAGCAGCCCCGGACTAGCGGGGGGCTTCACAGATACGCAGTATTTT
cdr3_aa: CASSPGLAGGFTDTQYF

d_call: NA
clone_size: few
j_call: TRBJ1-2
v_call: TRBV2
cdr3_nt: TGTGCCAGCAGTGAAGGGCAGAACTATGGCTACACCTTC
cdr3_aa: CASSEGQNYGYTF

d_call: TRBD1
clone_size: NA
j_call: TRBJ1-2
v_call: TRBV2
cdr3_nt: TGTGCCAGCAGTTTGACAGGGCGATCTAACTATGGCTACACCTTC
cdr3_aa: CASSLTGRSNYGYTF

d_call: NA
clone_size: NA
j_call: TRBJ1-1
v_call: TRBV6-5
cdr3_nt: TGTGCCAGCACAGGGCCTCTTTTGGGCACTGAAGCTTTCTTT
cdr3_aa: CASTGPLLGTEAFF

d_call: TRBD1
clone_size: once
j_call: TRBJ2-3
v_call: TRBV7-3
cdr3_nt: TGTGCCAGCAGCCCGAGGGGGCGCGGCACAGATACGCAGTATTTT
cdr3_aa: CASSPRGRGTDTQYF

d_call: NA
clone_size: NA
j_call: TRBJ2-3
v_call: TRBV15
cdr3_nt: TGTGCCACCAGCAGAGGAGGGCCAGATACGCAGTATTTT
cdr3_aa: CATSRGGPDTQYF

d_call: NA
clone_size: NA
j_call: TRBJ1-5
v_call: TRBV6-2/TRBV6-3
cdr3_nt: TGTGCCAGCAGTTACTCGTTAGATAGCAATCAGCCCCAGCATTTT
cdr3_aa: CASSYSLDSNQPQHF

d_call: TRBD2
clone_size: NA
j_call: TRBJ2-1
v_call: TRBV5-1
cdr3_nt: TGCGCCAGCAGCTTGGAGGTAGCGGGGGGGCCCAATGAGCAGTTCTTC
cdr3_aa: CASSLEVAGGPNEQFF

d_call: NA
clone_size: NA
j_call: TRBJ2-5
v_call: TRBV7-3
cdr3_nt: TGTGCCAGCAGCTTATCGAGGGGGGAGACCCAGTACTTC
cdr3_aa: CASSLSRGETQYF

d_call: TRBD1
clone_size: NA
j_call: TRBJ2-7
v_call: TRBV28
cdr3_nt: TGTGCCAGCGAGGACCGACAGGGGGGCTACGAGCAGTACTTC
cdr3_aa: CASEDRQGGYEQYF

d_call: NA
clone_size: few
j_call: TRBJ1-5
v_call: TRBV7-2
cdr3_nt: TGTGCCAGCAGCTTATTAGGGGTCTATAGCAATCAGCCCCAGCATTTT
cdr3_aa: CASSLLGVYSNQPQHF

d_call: NA
clone_size: NA
j_call: TRBJ1-1
v_call: TRBV5-5
cdr3_nt: TGTGCCAGATTAAATTTAGCGTCGAACACTGAAGCTTTCTTT
cdr3_aa: CARLNLASNTEAFF

d_call: NA
clone_size: NA
j_call: TRBJ1-2
v_call: TRBV19
cdr3_nt: TGTGCCAGTAGTATCATTGACAGCCCACGCTATGGCTACACCTTC
cdr3_aa: CASSIIDSPRYGYTF

d_call: TRBD1
clone_size: NA
j_call: TRBJ1-6
v_call: TRBV2
cdr3_nt: TGTGCCAGCAGTGGGCAGGGGGGATATTCACCCCTCCACTTT
cdr3_aa: CASSGQGGYSPLHF

d_call: TRBD1
clone_size: NA
j_call: TRBJ1-1
v_call: TRBV7-3
cdr3_nt: TGTGCCAGCAGCTACATGGGACAGGGTGTCTCTGAAGCTTTCTTT
cdr3_aa: CASSYMGQGVSEAFF

d_call: TRBD1
clone_size: NA
j_call: TRBJ1-2
v_call: TRBV28
cdr3_nt: TGTGCCAGCAGTGCCTACAGGGGGACCCTATATGGCTACACCTTC
cdr3_aa: CASSAYRGTLYGYTF

d_call: TRBD1
clone_size: NA
j_call: TRBJ2-7
v_call: TRBV30
cdr3_nt: TGTGCCTGCTCGCTGACGGGACAGGGGTACGAGCAGTACTTC
cdr3_aa: CACSLTGQGYEQYF

d_call: NA
clone_size: once
j_call: TRBJ1-2
v_call: TRBV6-5
cdr3_nt: TGTGCCAGCAGCCGCTCCCCCGAGGGAGGGGGCTACACCTTC
cdr3_aa: CASSRSPEGGGYTF

d_call: TRBD1
clone_size: once
j_call: TRBJ2-3
v_call: TRBV3-1/TRBV3-2
cdr3_nt: TGTGCCAGCAGCCGGACAGGGAATTCTCTTGCTAGCACAGATACGCAGTATTTT
cdr3_aa: CASSRTGNSLASTDTQYF

d_call: NA
clone_size: NA
j_call: TRBJ1-6
v_call: TRBV30
cdr3_nt: TGTGCCTGGATCCTTAGCTCAGGGGCTTTCAATTCACCCCTCCACTTT
cdr3_aa: CAWILSSGAFNSPLHF

d_call: NA
clone_size: once
j_call: TRBJ1-1
v_call: TRBV11-2
cdr3_nt: TGTGCCAGCAGGAGAGGTTTCGACACTGAAGCTTTCTTT
cdr3_aa: CASRRGFDTEAFF

d_call: NA
clone_size: NA
j_call: TRBJ2-7
v_call: TRBV29-1
cdr3_nt: TGCAGCGTTGGGACAGCAGCCTACGAGCAGTACTTC
cdr3_aa: CSVGTAAYEQYF

d_call: TRBD1
clone_size: NA
j_call: TRBJ2-7
v_call: TRBV6-5
cdr3_nt: TGTGCCAGCAGTTACTCCGGACAGGGGGCCTACGAGCAGTACTTC
cdr3_aa: CASSYSGQGAYEQYF

d_call: TRBD2
clone_size: NA
j_call: TRBJ2-2
v_call: TRBV7-2
cdr3_nt: TGTGCCAGCAGCTTAGAGGGACTAGCGGCGAACACCGGGGAGCTGTTTTTT
cdr3_aa: CASSLEGLAANTGELFF

d_call: TRBD1
clone_size: few
j_call: TRBJ1-2
v_call: TRBV27
cdr3_nt: TGTGCCAGCAGTTTGAAGGTTGTGACAGGGACTGGCTACACCTTC
cdr3_aa: CASSLKVVTGTGYTF

d_call: TRBD1
clone_size: NA
j_call: TRBJ2-3
v_call: TRBV7-3
cdr3_nt: TGTGCCAGCAGCCTGACAGGGGGCGCAGATACGCAGTATTTT
cdr3_aa: CASSLTGGADTQYF

d_call: TRBD2
clone_size: few
j_call: TRBJ2-1
v_call: TRBV2
cdr3_nt: TGTGCCAGCAGAGGACTAGCGGGGCCCTACAATGAGCAGTTCTTC
cdr3_aa: CASRGLAGPYNEQFF

d_call: TRBD1
clone_size: NA
j_call: TRBJ1-1
v_call: TRBV27
cdr3_nt: TGTGCCAGCAGACCGGGACAGGAGAACACTGAAGCTTTCTTT
cdr3_aa: CASRPGQENTEAFF

d_call: NA
clone_size: NA
j_call: TRBJ2-1
v_call: TRBV5-1
cdr3_nt: TGCGCCAGCAGCTCCGGGATTGAGCAGTTCTTC
cdr3_aa: CASSSGIEQFF

d_call: TRBD2
clone_size: once
j_call: TRBJ2-3
v_call: TRBV7-9
cdr3_nt: TGTGCCAGCAGCTTAGTAGCGGGGGGGCAGGATACGCAGTATTTT
cdr3_aa: CASSLVAGGQDTQYF

d_call: NA
clone_size: NA
j_call: TRBJ2-7
v_call: TRBV14
cdr3_nt: TGTGCCAGCAGCCAAGGCGGAGGGCGGGGAGACTACGAGCAGTACTTC
cdr3_aa: CASSQGGGRGDYEQYF

d_call: TRBD1
clone_size: NA
j_call: TRBJ1-1
v_call: TRBV7-3
cdr3_nt: TGTGCCAGCAGCTTCCAACAGGGGACCGAAGCTTTCTTT
cdr3_aa: CASSFQQGTEAFF

d_call: NA
clone_size: NA
j_call: TRBJ1-3
v_call: TRBV28
cdr3_nt: TGTGCCAGCAGTGAACCCCGGACAGCCTCTGGAAACACCATATATTTT
cdr3_aa: CASSEPRTASGNTIYF